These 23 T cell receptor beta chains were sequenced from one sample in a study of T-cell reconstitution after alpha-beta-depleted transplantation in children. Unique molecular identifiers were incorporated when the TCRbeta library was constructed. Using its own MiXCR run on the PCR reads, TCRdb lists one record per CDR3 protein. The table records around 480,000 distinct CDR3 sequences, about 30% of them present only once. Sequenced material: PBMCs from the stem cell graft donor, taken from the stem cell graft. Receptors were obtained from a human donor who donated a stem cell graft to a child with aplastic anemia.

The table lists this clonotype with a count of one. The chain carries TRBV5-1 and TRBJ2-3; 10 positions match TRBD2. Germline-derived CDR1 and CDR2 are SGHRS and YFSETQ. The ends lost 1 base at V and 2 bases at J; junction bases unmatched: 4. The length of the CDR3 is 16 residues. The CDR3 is CASSLPSGGHTDTQYF. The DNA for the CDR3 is TGCGCCAGCAGCTTGCCTAGCGGGGGCCACACAGATACGCAGTATTTT.

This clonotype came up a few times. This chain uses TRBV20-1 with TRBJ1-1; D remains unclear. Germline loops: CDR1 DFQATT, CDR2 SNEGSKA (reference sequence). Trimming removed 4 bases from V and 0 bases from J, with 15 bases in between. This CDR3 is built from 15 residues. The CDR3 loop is CSAKTTAGMNTEAFF. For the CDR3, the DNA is TGCAGTGCTAAAACGACGGCAGGTATGAACACTGAAGCTTTCTTT.

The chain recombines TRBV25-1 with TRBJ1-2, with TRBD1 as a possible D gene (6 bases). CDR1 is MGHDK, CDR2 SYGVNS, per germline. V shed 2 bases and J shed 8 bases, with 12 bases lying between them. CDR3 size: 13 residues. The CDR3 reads CASSEVYREGYTF. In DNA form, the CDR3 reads TGTGCCAGCAGTGAAGTATACAGGGAGGGCTACACCTTC.

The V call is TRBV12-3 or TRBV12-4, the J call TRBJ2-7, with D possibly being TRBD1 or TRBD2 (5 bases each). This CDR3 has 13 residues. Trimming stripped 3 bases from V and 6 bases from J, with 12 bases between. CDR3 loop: CASSFGAEREQYF. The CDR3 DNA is TGTGCCAGCAGTTTCGGGGCAGAACGCGAGCAGTACTTC.

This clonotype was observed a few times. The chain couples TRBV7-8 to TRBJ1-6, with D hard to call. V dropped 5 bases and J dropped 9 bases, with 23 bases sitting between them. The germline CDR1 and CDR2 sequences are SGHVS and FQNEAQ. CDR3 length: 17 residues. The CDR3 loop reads CASSHALSGGVRSPLHF. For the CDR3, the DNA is TGTGCCAGCAGCCATGCTCTGTCAGGTGGGGTCCGTTCACCCCTCCACTTT.

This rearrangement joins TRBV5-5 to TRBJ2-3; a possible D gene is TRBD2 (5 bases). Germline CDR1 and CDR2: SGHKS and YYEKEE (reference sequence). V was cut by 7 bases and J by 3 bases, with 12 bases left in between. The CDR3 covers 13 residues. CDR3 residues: CASHSPGTDTQYF. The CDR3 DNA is TGTGCCAGCCACTCCCCGGGGACAGATACGCAGTATTTT.

This CDR3 is CASRVKASASTDTQYF. Here the CDR3 DNA reads TGTGCCAGCAGGGTTAAAGCGTCGGCGAGCACAGATACGCAGTATTTT. This chain connects TRBV6-1 to TRBJ2-3; no clear D. CDR1 MNHNS and CDR2 SASEGT come from the germline V gene. This CDR3 contains 16 residues. Trimming removed 6 bases at V and 0 bases at J, with 16 bases between.

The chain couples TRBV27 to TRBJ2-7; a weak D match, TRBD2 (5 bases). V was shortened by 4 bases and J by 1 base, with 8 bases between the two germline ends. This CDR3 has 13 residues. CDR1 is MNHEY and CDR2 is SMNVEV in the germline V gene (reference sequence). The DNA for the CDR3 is TGTGCCAGCAGTTCCAGGACTTCCTACGAGCAGTACGTC. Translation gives CASSSRTSYEQYV.

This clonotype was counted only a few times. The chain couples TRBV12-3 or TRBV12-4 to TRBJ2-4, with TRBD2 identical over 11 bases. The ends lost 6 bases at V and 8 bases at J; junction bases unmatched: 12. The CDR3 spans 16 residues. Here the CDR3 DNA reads TGTGCCAGCAGCCGAGGGACTAGCGGTACTAGGGACATTCAGTACTTC. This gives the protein CASSRGTSGTRDIQYF.

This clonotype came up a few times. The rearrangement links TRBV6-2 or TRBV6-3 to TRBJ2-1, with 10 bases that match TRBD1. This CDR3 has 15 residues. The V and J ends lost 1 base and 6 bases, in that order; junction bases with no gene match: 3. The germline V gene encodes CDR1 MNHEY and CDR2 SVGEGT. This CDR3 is CASSYFGTGANEQFF. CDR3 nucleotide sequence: TGTGCCAGCAGTTACTTCGGGACAGGGGCCAATGAGCAGTTCTTC.

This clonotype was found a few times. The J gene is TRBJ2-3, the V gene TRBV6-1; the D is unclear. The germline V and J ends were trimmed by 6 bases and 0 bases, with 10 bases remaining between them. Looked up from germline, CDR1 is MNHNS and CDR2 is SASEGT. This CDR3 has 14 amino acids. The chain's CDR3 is CASRPPASTDTQYF. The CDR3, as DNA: TGTGCCAGCAGACCCCCCGCTAGCACAGATACGCAGTATTTT.

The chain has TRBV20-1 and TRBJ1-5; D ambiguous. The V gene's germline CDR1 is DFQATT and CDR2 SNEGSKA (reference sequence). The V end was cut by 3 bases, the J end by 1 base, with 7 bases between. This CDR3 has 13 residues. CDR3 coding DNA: TGCAGTGCTAGTCTGGACAGCAATCAGCCCCAGCATTTT. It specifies CSASLDSNQPQHF.

The CDR3: CASSLDLGSYNEQFF. The CDR3 DNA is TGCGCCAGCAGCTTGGACCTGGGCTCCTACAATGAGCAGTTCTTC. The chain has TRBV5-1 and TRBJ2-1; D gene uncertain. CDR3 length: 15 amino acids. Trimming left V 0 bases short and J 0 bases short, with 7 bases between. Germline V gives CDR1 SGHRS, CDR2 YFSETQ.

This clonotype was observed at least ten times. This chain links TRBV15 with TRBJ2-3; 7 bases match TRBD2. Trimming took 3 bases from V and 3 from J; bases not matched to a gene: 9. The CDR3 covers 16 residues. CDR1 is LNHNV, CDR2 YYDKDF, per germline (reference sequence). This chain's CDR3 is CATSSGASGKTDTQYF. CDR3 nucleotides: TGTGCCACCAGCAGTGGGGCTAGCGGTAAGACAGATACGCAGTATTTT.

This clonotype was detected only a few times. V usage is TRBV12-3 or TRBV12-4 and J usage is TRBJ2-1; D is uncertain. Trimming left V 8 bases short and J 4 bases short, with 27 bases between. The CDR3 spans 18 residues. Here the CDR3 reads CASQYDLDTPFSYNEQFF. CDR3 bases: TGTGCCAGCCAGTATGACCTAGACACCCCTTTTTCGTACAATGAGCAGTTCTTC.

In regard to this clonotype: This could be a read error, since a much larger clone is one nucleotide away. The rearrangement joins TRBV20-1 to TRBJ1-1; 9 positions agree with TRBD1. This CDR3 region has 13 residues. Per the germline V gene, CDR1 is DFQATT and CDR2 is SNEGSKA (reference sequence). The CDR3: CSADRGSSTESFF. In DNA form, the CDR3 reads TGCAGTGCTGACAGGGGGTCCAGCACTGAATCTTTCTTT.

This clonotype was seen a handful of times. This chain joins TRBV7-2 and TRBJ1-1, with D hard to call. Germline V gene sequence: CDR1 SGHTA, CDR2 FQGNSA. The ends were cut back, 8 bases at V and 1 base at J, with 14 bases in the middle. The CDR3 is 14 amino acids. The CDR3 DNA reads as TGTGCCAGCTGCCTCCGGGTCGGGAACACTGAAGCTTTCTTT. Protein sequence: CASCLRVGNTEAFF.

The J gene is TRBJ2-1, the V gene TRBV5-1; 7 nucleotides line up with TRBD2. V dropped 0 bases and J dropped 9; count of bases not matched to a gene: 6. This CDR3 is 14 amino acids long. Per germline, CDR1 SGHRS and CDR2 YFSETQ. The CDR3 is CASSLVASGAEQFF. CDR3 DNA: TGCGCCAGCAGCTTGGTAGCTAGCGGCGCTGAGCAGTTCTTC.

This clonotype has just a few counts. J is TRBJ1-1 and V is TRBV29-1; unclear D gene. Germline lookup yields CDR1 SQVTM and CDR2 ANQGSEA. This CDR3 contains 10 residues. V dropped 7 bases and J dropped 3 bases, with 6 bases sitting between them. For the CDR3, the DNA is TGCAGCGCCAGAGACACTGAAGCTTTCTTT. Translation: CSARDTEAFF.

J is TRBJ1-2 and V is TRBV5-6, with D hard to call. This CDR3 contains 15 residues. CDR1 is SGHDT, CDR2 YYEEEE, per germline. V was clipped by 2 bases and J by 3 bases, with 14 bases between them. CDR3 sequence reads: CASSFLTGRDYGYTF. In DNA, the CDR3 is TGTGCCAGCAGCTTCTTAACTGGAAGGGACTATGGCTACACCTTC.

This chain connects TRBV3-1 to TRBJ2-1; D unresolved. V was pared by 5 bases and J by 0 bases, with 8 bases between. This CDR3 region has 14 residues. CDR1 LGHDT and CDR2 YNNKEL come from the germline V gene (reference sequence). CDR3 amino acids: CASSNKYSYNEQFF. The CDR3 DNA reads TGTGCCAGCAGCAATAAATACTCCTACAATGAGCAGTTCTTC.

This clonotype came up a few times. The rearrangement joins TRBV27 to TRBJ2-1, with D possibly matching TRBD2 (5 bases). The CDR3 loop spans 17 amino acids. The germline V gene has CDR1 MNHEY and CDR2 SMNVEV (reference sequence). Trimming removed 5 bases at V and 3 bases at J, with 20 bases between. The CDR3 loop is CASSPPSGGSYYNEQFF. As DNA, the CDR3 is TGTGCCAGCAGTCCGCCCTCGGGCGGGTCATACTACAATGAGCAGTTCTTC.

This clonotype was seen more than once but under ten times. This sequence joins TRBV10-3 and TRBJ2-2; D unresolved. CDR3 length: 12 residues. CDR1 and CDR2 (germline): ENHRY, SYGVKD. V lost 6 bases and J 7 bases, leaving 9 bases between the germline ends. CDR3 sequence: CAIRTRGGELFF. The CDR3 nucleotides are TGTGCCATCAGGACCAGAGGCGGGGAGCTGTTTTTT.